This TCR beta chain appears in the sequencing data of a study of cytomegalovirus exposure and HLA in healthy donors. About the research overall: A later analysis reported the same platform for the 120 or so validation repertoires and the roughly 700 first-cohort repertoires. Study-wide findings and caveats: Rarity marked most TCR sequences, yet some public TCRs occurred in many donors.

About this clone itself: What it recognizes is unknown.

The table came from immunoSEQ multiplex PCR; TCRdb's copy has only in-frame clones and leaves some out. The repertoire consists of 200,000 or so clones, with around 90% occurring once and the leading ten covering about 2%. From germline, CDR1 is SGHAT and CDR2 FQNNGV. The CDR3 covers 16 residues. With 4 bases removed from V and 0 bases from J, the gap between germline ends came to 13 bases. This sequence originates from a woman aged 18-29 years in good health and CMV-seropositive. The chain recombines TRBV11-2 with TRBJ1-3; D is unclear. The source material was PBMCs. The CDR3, as DNA: TGTGCCAGCAGCTCCGGCGGTCCCTACTCTGGAAACACCATATATTTT. Translating gives CASSSGGPYSGNTIYF.